The 28 T cell receptor beta chains reported below all come from one sample, sequenced in a study of blood T cell repertoires in COVID-19. The repertoire was sequenced with immunoSEQ multiplex PCR; TCRdb's copy has only in-frame clones and lacks some. The sample has tens of thousands of clones, roughly four fifths seen once. Material: peripheral blood. These receptor sequences come from a man aged 55 to 70 with COVID-19, enrolled during active disease.

CDR3 residues: CASIYRGGSYNSPLHF. CDR3 DNA sequence: TGTGCCAGCATCTACCGAGGGGGTTCCTATAATTCACCCCTCCACTTT. This chain joins TRBV6-6 and TRBJ1-6, with D perhaps TRBD1 (6 bases). The CDR3 totals 16 residues. The germline V gene has CDR1 MNHNY and CDR2 SVGAGI (reference sequence). V was trimmed by 7 bases and J by 1 base, leaving 14 bases between them.

The chain recombines TRBV9 with TRBJ1-3; maybe TRBD1 (5 bases). The CDR3 runs 16 residues. Between the trimmed V and J ends, which lost 3 bases and 1 base, there was a span of 14 bases. The germline gives CDR1 SGDLS, CDR2 YYNGEE. The CDR3 region has the DNA TGTGCCAGCAGCGCCGGGACTCTGGGATCTGGAAACACCATATATTTT. Residues: CASSAGTLGSGNTIYF.

The V and J genes are TRBV7-3 and TRBJ2-2; 7 bases fit TRBD1. Per the germline V gene, CDR1 is SGHTA and CDR2 is FQGTGA. The CDR3 is made up of 13 amino acids. The ends lost 9 bases at V and 10 bases at J; junction bases unmatched: 11. This CDR3 is CASTRQGDVELFF. DNA for the CDR3: TGTGCCAGTACAAGACAGGGAGACGTGGAGCTGTTTTTT.

V usage is TRBV12-3 or TRBV12-4 and J usage is TRBJ1-1; D is ambiguous. This CDR3 is built from 13 residues. Trimming stripped 2 bases from V and 4 bases from J, with 8 bases between. CDR3 coding DNA: TGTGCCAGCAGTTTAATCCGGGGCACTGAAGCTTTCTTT. This codes for CASSLIRGTEAFF.

The chain has TRBV6-5 and TRBJ1-1; 7 nucleotides align to TRBD1. The CDR3 contains 13 residues. Per the germline V gene, CDR1 is MNHEY and CDR2 is SVGAGI. V was pared by 4 bases and J by 5 bases, with 4 bases of the junction left unmatched. The CDR3 spells CASSSLTGTEAFF. The CDR3 nucleotides read TGTGCCAGCAGTTCTTTGACAGGGACTGAAGCTTTCTTT.

This chain connects TRBV6-4 to TRBJ2-1; 12 bases are shared with TRBD2. Unmatched junction bases numbered 0, after V lost 4 bases and J lost 2 bases. The V gene's germline CDR1 is MRHNA and CDR2 SNTAGT. The CDR3 has 15 amino acids. CDR3: CASSGLAGAYNEQFF. CDR3 nucleotides: TGTGCCAGCAGTGGACTAGCGGGGGCCTACAATGAGCAGTTCTTC.

The chain has TRBV4-2 and TRBJ2-6; perhaps TRBD1 as D (6 bases). The CDR3 has 16 residues. Germline V gene data show CDR1 as LGHNA and CDR2 as YNFKEQ. Trimming removed 3 bases from V and 4 bases from J, with 13 bases in between. As DNA, the CDR3 is TGTGCCAGCAGCCACAACAGGGAATCCGGGGCCAACGTCCTGACTTTC. Residues: CASSHNRESGANVLTF.

V is TRBV5-6 and J is TRBJ1-2; D may be TRBD1 (5 bases). Germline CDR1 is SGHDT and CDR2 is YYEEEE. The V and J ends lost 3 bases and 2 bases respectively, with 14 bases between them. CDR3 length equals 15 residues. CDR3 sequence: CASSSKRGWNYGYTF. CDR3 bases: TGTGCCAGCAGCTCCAAGCGGGGGTGGAACTATGGCTACACCTTC.

This clone was recorded once. The chain couples TRBV7-2 to TRBJ1-2, with 10 bases aligning to TRBD1. Trimming cost V 4 bases and J 4 bases; bases outside gene matches: 9. CDR1 SGHTA and CDR2 FQGNSA come from the germline V gene. The length of the CDR3 is 16 residues. This CDR3 reads CASSYKTGGIAYGYTF. DNA of the CDR3: TGTGCCAGCAGCTACAAGACAGGGGGCATCGCCTATGGCTACACCTTC.

This chain connects TRBV29-1 to TRBJ1-4, with D uncertain. Between the trimmed V and J ends, which lost 5 bases and 0 bases, there was a span of 13 bases. CDR3 length equals 15 residues. Germline V CDR1 and CDR2: SQVTM, ANQGSEA. The CDR3 region is CSVLPDGATNEKLFF. The CDR3 bases are TGCAGCGTTCTCCCAGACGGGGCAACTAATGAAAAACTGTTTTTT.

The rearrangement links TRBV12-3 or TRBV12-4 to TRBJ1-1; D is undetermined. CDR3 length equals 10 residues. Trimming took 8 bases from V and 7 from J, leaving 8 bases between them. The CDR3 sequence is CASSIVEAFF. The DNA for the CDR3 is TGTGCCAGCTCGATAGTTGAAGCTTTCTTT.

This clone was seen only a few times. V gene TRBV12-3 or TRBV12-4 combines with J gene TRBJ1-2; no clear D. This CDR3 region has 13 residues. V lost 4 bases and J 0 bases, leaving 6 bases between the germline ends. This CDR3 reads CASSSSANYGYTF. CDR3 DNA sequence: TGTGCCAGCAGTTCTTCAGCTAACTATGGCTACACCTTC.

This chain links TRBV7-3 with TRBJ2-5; 8 bases line up with TRBD1. V trimming: 2 bases; J trimming: 5 bases; junction bases outside the gene matches: 10. Per germline, CDR1 SGHTA and CDR2 FQGTGA. The CDR3 runs 16 residues. The CDR3 DNA follows: TGTGCCAGCAGCTTAGGGCTGACACAGGGGGTGGAGACCCAGTACTTC. Its translation is CASSLGLTQGVETQYF. The full variable domain, its missing parts supplied by reference TRBV7-3 and TRBJ2-5, is GAGVSQTPSNKVTEKGKYVELRCDPISGHTALYWYRQSLGQGPEFLIYFQGTGAADDSGLPNDRFFAVRPEGSVSTLKIQRTERGDSAVYLCASSLGLTQGVETQYFGPGTRLLVL.

V usage is TRBV18 and J usage is TRBJ2-7; 7 bases match TRBD1. Germline CDR1 KGHSH, CDR2 LQKENI. The length of the CDR3 is 15 residues. Trimming took 4 bases from V and 2 from J; bases not matched to a gene: 8. The CDR3 here is CASSLETGIAYEQYF. The CDR3 coding sequence is TGTGCCAGCTCACTGGAGACAGGGATAGCCTACGAGCAGTACTTC.

The chain joins TRBV15 to TRBJ2-5; D gene unclear. The V end lost 4 bases, the J end lost 3 bases, and 18 bases lay between the germline ends. The CDR3 is made up of 16 amino acids. Germline V lookup: CDR1 LNHNV, CDR2 YYDKDF (reference sequence). This chain's CDR3 is CATSTQKEYPKETQYF. In DNA form, the CDR3 reads TGTGCCACCAGCACTCAGAAGGAGTACCCTAAAGAGACCCAGTACTTC.

J is TRBJ2-5 and V is TRBV2; 7 bases agree with TRBD2. CDR1 and CDR2 from the germline V gene are SNHLY and FYNNEI. The junction had 10 bases not matched to a gene; V was cut back by 4 bases and J by 8 bases. The CDR3 loop spans 14 amino acids. Here the CDR3 reads CASSGDPGGKTQYF. The CDR3 bases are TGTGCCAGCAGTGGGGACCCCGGGGGGAAAACCCAGTACTTC.

The rearrangement joins TRBV2 to TRBJ2-5, with 13 bases identical to TRBD2. In germline, CDR1 is SNHLY, CDR2 FYNNEI. This CDR3 has 16 amino acids. Trimming removed 4 bases from V and 5 bases from J; junction bases left unmatched: 7. The CDR3 loop reads CASSAGTSGVRETQYF. The CDR3 DNA follows: TGTGCCAGCAGTGCCGGGACTAGCGGGGTACGGGAGACCCAGTACTTC.

The chain couples TRBV4-2 to TRBJ2-3, with 8 nucleotides matching TRBD2. CDR3 size: 16 residues. V lost 4 bases and J lost 1; bases outside the gene matches: 7. The germline V gene has CDR1 LGHNA and CDR2 YNFKEQ. The CDR3 loop is CASSLQTSVGTDTQYF. CDR3 DNA sequence: TGTGCCAGCAGCCTTCAGACTAGCGTGGGCACAGATACGCAGTATTTT.

The CDR3 coding sequence is TGTGCCAGCAGCCTTGGAGGACAGAATAATTCACCCCTCCACTTT. Its protein product is CASSLGGQNNSPLHF. The rearrangement uses TRBV11-2 and TRBJ1-6; D might be TRBD1 (6 bases). Trimming pared 5 bases from V and 5 bases from J, leaving 13 bases between. CDR1 and CDR2 (germline): SGHAT, FQNNGV. The CDR3 has 15 amino acids.

The chain links TRBV13 to TRBJ2-1; 7 nucleotides match TRBD2. The CDR3 runs 13 residues. The V gene's germline CDR1 is PRHDT and CDR2 FYEKMQ (reference sequence). Trimming at V came to 8 bases and at J to 9 bases, leaving 10 bases not matched to a gene. CDR3 loop: CASLAGAASEQFF. In nucleotides, the CDR3 is TGTGCCAGCCTGGCGGGAGCGGCAAGTGAGCAGTTCTTC.

This clone was seen a handful of times. The gene calls are TRBV7-2 and TRBJ2-3; unclear D gene. Trimming pared 4 bases from V and 5 bases from J, leaving 10 bases between. The CDR3 has 13 amino acids. The V gene's germline CDR1 is SGHTA and CDR2 FQGNSA. The CDR3 nucleotides are TGTGCCAGCAGCTACACATATGGAGATACGCAGTATTTT. Translation gives CASSYTYGDTQYF.

This sequence joins TRBV3-1 (or the pseudogene TRBV3-2) and TRBJ1-4; D remains ambiguous. Looked up from germline, CDR1 is LGHDT and CDR2 is YNNKEL (reference sequence). V lost 0 bases and J 8 bases, leaving 16 bases between the germline ends. This CDR3 spans 16 amino acids. The chain's CDR3 is CASSQDRVITREKLFF. The CDR3 bases are TGTGCCAGCAGCCAAGATCGTGTGATAACGAGGGAAAAACTGTTTTTT.

V and J are TRBV5-4 and TRBJ1-1; perhaps TRBD1 as D (5 bases). Germline values: CDR1 SGHNT, CDR2 YYREEE (reference sequence). The CDR3 has 12 amino acids. V lost 1 base, J lost 4 bases, and 5 bases lay in between. CDR3 bases: TGTGCCAGCAGCTTGCAGGGCACTGAAGCTTTCTTT. Residues: CASSLQGTEAFF.

The chain joins TRBV3-1 (or the pseudogene TRBV3-2) to TRBJ1-5; 8 bases agree with TRBD1. Per germline, CDR1 LGHDT and CDR2 YNNKEL (reference sequence). This CDR3 comprises 19 residues. Trimming at V came to 3 bases and at J to 1 base, leaving 14 bases not matched to a gene. CDR3 bases: TGTGCCAGCAGCCAGGCGGACAGGGCGAGTGGGTCAAGCAATCAGCCCCAGCATTTT. Residues: CASSQADRASGSSNQPQHF.

This sequence joins TRBV11-2 and TRBJ2-7; TRBD1 aligns across 12 bases. Germline values: CDR1 SGHAT, CDR2 FQNNGV. CDR3 length: 17 residues. With V trimmed by 1 base and J by 5 bases, 9 bases remained unmatched. CDR3 sequence (DNA): TGTGCCAGCAGCTTAGGCCATAGGGACAGGGGGCGCCACGAGCAGTACTTC. It codes for CASSLGHRDRGRHEQYF.

V gene TRBV25-1 combines with J gene TRBJ2-1; TRBD2 aligns across 8 bases. The CDR3 extends over 15 amino acids. V shed 8 bases, J shed 7 bases, and the junction held 13 bases outside the gene matches. The germline gives CDR1 MGHDK, CDR2 SYGVNS. The CDR3 reads CASALGTGGPNEQFF. CDR3 in DNA: TGTGCCAGCGCCCTAGGGACGGGAGGGCCGAATGAGCAGTTCTTC.

To note about this clone: The junction does not match germline at one end; this may be a read error. The chain employs TRBV19 and TRBJ1-2; D is unclear. This CDR3 is built from 9 residues. From germline, CDR1 is LNHDA and CDR2 SQIVND (reference sequence). The CDR3 reads CASSRELAF. CDR3 nucleotides: TGTGCCAGTAGCCGGGAGCTAGCGTTC.

This clone has a single count. The V call is TRBV7-9, the J call TRBJ2-2, with TRBD1 matching 11 bases. This CDR3 is built from 15 residues. Trimming took 4 bases from V and 4 from J; bases not matched to a gene: 2. CDR1 and CDR2 (germline): SEHNR, FQNEAQ (reference sequence). CDR3 coding DNA: TGTGCCAGCAGCTCGGGACAGGGGGGCACCGGGGAGCTGTTTTTT. This encodes CASSSGQGGTGELFF.